This entry concerns a single T cell receptor (beta chain). RNA, once extracted, was reverse transcribed into cDNA for use as the sequencing template. The method was immunoSEQ multiplex PCR; TCRdb's version includes in-frame clones alone and lacks a portion of them. The sample shows 140,000 to 150,000 clones, about 56% of them seen only once. This entry comes from a study of CD8+ T cells in alopecia areata. Per the germline V gene, CDR1 is SGHVS and CDR2 is FQNEAQ. The CDR3 totals 14 residues. V was pared by 6 bases and J by 3 bases, with 14 bases between. The sample's treatment: oral pan-JAK inhibitor, 5-10 mg twice daily. Alopecia areata patients provided lesional scalp punch biopsies and peripheral blood. CD4+ and CD8+ T cells were sorted from PBMCs.

The chain combines TRBV7-8 with TRBJ1-1; no clear D. The sequenced sample was CD8+ T cells sorted from blood, obtained at week 4, from a patient treated with tofacitinib. The TCR comes from a human donor with alopecia areata. CDR3 sequence reads: CASSSQPGYTEAFF. The CDR3 bases are TGTGCCAGCAGTTCACAACCGGGATACACTGAAGCTTTCTTT.